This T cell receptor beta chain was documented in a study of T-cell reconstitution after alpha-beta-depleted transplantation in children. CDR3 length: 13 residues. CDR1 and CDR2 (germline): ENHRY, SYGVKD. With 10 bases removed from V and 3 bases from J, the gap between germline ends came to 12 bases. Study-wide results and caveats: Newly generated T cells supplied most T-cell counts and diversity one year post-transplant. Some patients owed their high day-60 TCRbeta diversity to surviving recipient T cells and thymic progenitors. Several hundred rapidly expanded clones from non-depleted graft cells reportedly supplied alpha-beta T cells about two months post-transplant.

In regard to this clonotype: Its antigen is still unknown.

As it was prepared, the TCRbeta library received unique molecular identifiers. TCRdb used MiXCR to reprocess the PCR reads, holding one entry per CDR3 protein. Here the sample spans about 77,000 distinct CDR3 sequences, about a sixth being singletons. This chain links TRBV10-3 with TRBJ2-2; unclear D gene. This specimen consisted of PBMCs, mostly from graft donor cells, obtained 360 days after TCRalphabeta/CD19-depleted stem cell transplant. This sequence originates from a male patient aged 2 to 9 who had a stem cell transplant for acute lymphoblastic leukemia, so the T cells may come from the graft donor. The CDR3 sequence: CASATLDTGELFF. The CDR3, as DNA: TGTGCCAGCGCTACTCTGGACACCGGGGAGCTGTTTTTT.